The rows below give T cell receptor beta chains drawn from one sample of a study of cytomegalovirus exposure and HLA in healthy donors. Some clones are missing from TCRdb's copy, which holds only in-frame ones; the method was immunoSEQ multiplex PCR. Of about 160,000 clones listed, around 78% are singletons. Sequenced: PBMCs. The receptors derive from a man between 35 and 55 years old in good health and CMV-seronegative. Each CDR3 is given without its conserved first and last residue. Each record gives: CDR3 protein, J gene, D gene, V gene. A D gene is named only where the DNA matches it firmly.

CDR3 protein: ASSRGGPETQY
J gene: TRBJ2-5
D gene: TRBD2
V gene: TRBV2

CDR3 protein: ASSIDSVANYGYT
J gene: TRBJ1-2
D gene: -
V gene: TRBV19

CDR3 protein: SVEGLAGAAYEQY
J gene: TRBJ2-7
D gene: TRBD2
V gene: TRBV29-1

CDR3 protein: ASTSERQGSTEAF
J gene: TRBJ1-1
D gene: -
V gene: TRBV28

CDR3 protein: ASSTAGVNYGYT
J gene: TRBJ1-2
D gene: -
V gene: TRBV13

CDR3 protein: ASRASGPTYEQY
J gene: TRBJ2-7
D gene: -
V gene: TRBV9

CDR3 protein: ASSLAAAIGYT
J gene: TRBJ1-2
D gene: -
V gene: TRBV7-8

CDR3 protein: ASSLTGRNQPQH
J gene: TRBJ1-5
D gene: TRBD1
V gene: TRBV18

CDR3 protein: ASSLGRATDTQY
J gene: TRBJ2-3
D gene: -
V gene: TRBV11-3

CDR3 protein: SVETGELYGYT
J gene: TRBJ1-2
D gene: TRBD1
V gene: TRBV29-1

CDR3 protein: ASSPGQGGDQPQH
J gene: TRBJ1-5
D gene: TRBD1
V gene: TRBV18

CDR3 protein: ASSRGSANTIY
J gene: TRBJ1-3
D gene: -
V gene: TRBV5-1

CDR3 protein: ASSWDRGNTEAF
J gene: TRBJ1-1
D gene: TRBD1
V gene: TRBV5-1

CDR3 protein: ASSLWRAQSSYNEQF
J gene: TRBJ2-1
D gene: -
V gene: TRBV5-1

CDR3 protein: SVWDTRQT
J gene: TRBJ2-6
D gene: -
V gene: TRBV29-1

CDR3 protein: ASSQVGLAGILDEQF
J gene: TRBJ2-1
D gene: TRBD2
V gene: TRBV4-2

CDR3 protein: ASSLATSVETQY
J gene: TRBJ2-5
D gene: TRBD2
V gene: TRBV7-2

CDR3 protein: ASSQGQGLYNEQF
J gene: TRBJ2-1
D gene: TRBD1
V gene: TRBV5-1

CDR3 protein: ASSLAGGELF
J gene: TRBJ2-2
D gene: -
V gene: TRBV5-1

CDR3 protein: ASTSVAGNADTQY
J gene: TRBJ2-3
D gene: TRBD2
V gene: TRBV5-1

CDR3 protein: ASSHRLPYQETQY
J gene: TRBJ2-5
D gene: -
V gene: TRBV16

CDR3 protein: ASSHDLVGGNPEAF
J gene: TRBJ1-1
D gene: -
V gene: TRBV16